These 13 T cell receptor beta chains were sequenced from one sample in a study of blood T cells in healthy people across ages. A second roughly 6 to 11 cycle PCR used barcoded and J-beta primers. TCRdb used MiXCR to reprocess the 5' RACE reads, holding one entry per CDR3 protein. This sample has about 970,000 distinct CDR3 sequences; about 53% occur once, and the top ten carry over 20%. Sequences were obtained from blood. The receptors were gathered from an older woman in good health.

The V call is TRBV27, the J call TRBJ2-5, with a possible D match to TRBD2 (6 bases). CDR1 is MNHEY and CDR2 is SMNVEV in the germline V gene (reference sequence). This CDR3 is 16 amino acids long. Trimming left V 6 bases short and J 11 bases short, with 28 bases between. In DNA form, the CDR3 reads TGTGCCAGCAGCATTATTCTGTGGGAGGCATTTTTAGAGCAGTACTTC. Protein: CASSIILWEAFLEQYF.

This clonotype was detected only a few times. This chain links TRBV29-1 with TRBJ2-6, with unresolved D. Germline V gene sequence: CDR1 SQVTM, CDR2 ANQGSEA. CDR3 length: 15 amino acids. The V end was cut by 4 bases, the J end by 0 bases, with 10 bases between. CDR3 DNA: TGCAGCGTTGCGAAGACCAACTCTGGGGCCAACGTCCTGACTTTC. Its protein is CSVAKTNSGANVLTF. The variable domain in full, with the rest retrieved from reference TRBV29-1 and TRBJ2-6, is SAVISQKPSRDICQRGTSLTIQCQVDSQVTMMFWYRQQPGQSLTLIATANQGSEATYESGFVIDKFPISRPNLTFSTLTVSNMSPEDSSIYLCSVAKTNSGANVLTFGAGSRLTVL.

V usage is TRBV20-1 and J usage is TRBJ2-5, with TRBD2 identical over 9 bases. The CDR3 sequence is 14 residues long. CDR1 is DFQATT, CDR2 SNEGSKA, per germline (reference sequence). Losses at the gene ends were 5 bases for V and 11 bases for J; bases not matched to a gene: 15. The DNA for the CDR3 is TGCAGTGCTGTTAGCGGGAGTGACTACAATGAGCAGTACTTC. Its protein is CSAVSGSDYNEQYF.

This chain joins TRBV7-2 and TRBJ2-7, with D perhaps TRBD2 (5 bases). Deletions cut 5 bases from V and 1 base from J, with 15 bases between. Germline-derived CDR1 and CDR2 are SGHTA and FQGNSA. The CDR3 loop spans 15 amino acids. The CDR3, as DNA: TGTGCCAGCAGCCCCCGCGCCAGAGGGTCCTACGAGCAGTACTTC. Amino acids: CASSPRARGSYEQYF.

The table lists this clonotype with a few counts. The rearrangement joins TRBV4-3 to TRBJ2-4; maybe TRBD2 (6 bases). This CDR3 spans 18 amino acids. V lost 1 base and J 1 base, leaving 17 bases between the germline ends. CDR1 is LGHNA, CDR2 YSLEER, per germline. For the CDR3, the DNA is TGCGCCAGCAGCCAAGCGAGTTCGGGAGTTGGCGCCAAAAACATTCAGTACTTC. Protein sequence: CASSQASSGVGAKNIQYF.

The table lists this clonotype with a count of one. The chain carries TRBV20-1 and TRBJ2-5; TRBD2 agrees at 11 bases. V shed 3 bases and J 4 bases; nucleotides not matched to a gene: 7. CDR3 length equals 15 residues. In germline, CDR1 is DFQATT, CDR2 SNEGSKA (reference sequence). The DNA for the CDR3 is TGCAGTGCTAGGGAACTAGCGGGAGAAGGAGAGACCCAGTACTTC. The encoded protein is CSARELAGEGETQYF.

This clonotype has more than one count but fewer than ten. The chain joins TRBV12-3 or TRBV12-4 to TRBJ2-5, with TRBD1 identical over 12 bases. This CDR3 is 14 amino acids long. The junction had 3 bases not matched to a gene; V was cut back by 4 bases and J by 6 bases. The CDR3 sequence: CASSYGTGGQTQYF. The CDR3 coding sequence is TGTGCCAGCAGTTACGGGACAGGGGGCCAGACCCAGTACTTC.

This clonotype has just one count. The chain carries TRBV7-9 and TRBJ2-4; a weak D match, TRBD1 (5 bases). Germline V CDR1 and CDR2: SEHNR, FQNEAQ (reference sequence). Trimming removed 4 bases from V and 0 bases from J, with 13 bases in between. This CDR3 is built from 16 residues. The CDR3 coding sequence is TGTGCCAGCAGCTGGAGACAGAGCCTAGCCAAAAACATTCAGTACTTC. Its protein is CASSWRQSLAKNIQYF.

This clonotype was seen only a few times. The J gene is TRBJ1-6, the V gene TRBV7-2; D is uncertain. Trimming left V 7 bases short and J 8 bases short, with 15 bases between. Looked up from germline, CDR1 is SGHTA and CDR2 is FQGNSA. There are 14 residues in the CDR3. The CDR3 DNA follows: TGTGCCAGCAAGCAACCCAGAACCTATTCACCCCTCCACTTT. Its protein is CASKQPRTYSPLHF.

This clonotype has only one observation. V is TRBV20-1 and J is TRBJ2-3; D may be TRBD1 or TRBD2 (5 bases each). The CDR3 extends over 14 amino acids. Trimming removed 3 bases from V and 2 bases from J, with 12 bases in between. From germline, CDR1 is DFQATT and CDR2 SNEGSKA (reference sequence). The DNA for the CDR3 is TGCAGTGCTAGGAGGGACGGGACCACAGATACGCAGTATTTT. As protein: CSARRDGTTDTQYF.

The DNA for the CDR3 is TGTGCCAGCAGCTTGGGGGGGCCCGGGATTGTGGCCTACGAGCAGTACTTC. Translated, it gives CASSLGGPGIVAYEQYF. The chain recombines TRBV7-2 with TRBJ2-5; tentative D call: TRBD2 (7 bases). The DNA end is more similar to TRBJ2-7, so the J call may be wrong. The CDR3 contains 17 residues. Germline V gives CDR1 SGHTA, CDR2 FQGNSA.

V usage is TRBV25-1 and J usage is TRBJ2-2; TRBD2 agrees at 12 bases. CDR3 length equals 17 residues. The ends lost 3 bases at V and 4 bases at J; junction bases unmatched: 6. Germline values: CDR1 MGHDK, CDR2 SYGVNS. The CDR3 here is CASSETSGRLGTGELFF. CDR3 DNA: TGTGCCAGCAGTGAGACTAGCGGGAGACTCGGCACCGGGGAGCTGTTTTTT.

The J gene is TRBJ1-2, the V gene TRBV30, with no clear D. There are 14 residues in the CDR3. Trimming pared 2 bases from V and 8 bases from J, leaving 18 bases between. Germline CDR1 and CDR2: GTSNPN and SVGIG (reference sequence). CDR3 sequence reads: CAWSPGLVIMGYTF. For the CDR3, the DNA is TGTGCCTGGAGTCCCGGACTAGTAATCATGGGCTACACCTTC.